This entry lists 19 T cell receptor beta chains sequenced from one sample in a study of cytomegalovirus exposure and HLA in healthy donors. 13 Jbeta primers and 60 Vbeta primers were used for the PCR. Some clones are missing from TCRdb's copy, which holds only in-frame ones; the method was immunoSEQ multiplex PCR. This table holds under 200,000 clones, around 74% found once. Sequenced material: PBMCs. All receptors derive from a woman aged 25-40 years in good health and CMV-seronegative.

V is TRBV7-2 and J is TRBJ1-3; no definite D call. CDR3 length: 13 amino acids. Deletions cut 5 bases from V and 2 bases from J, with 7 bases between. CDR1 is SGHTA and CDR2 is FQGNSA in the germline V gene. CDR3 nucleotide sequence: TGTGCCAGCAGCCAAAGCCCTGGAAACACCATATATTTT. It translates to CASSQSPGNTIYF. The full variable domain, with the rest looked up from reference TRBV7-2 and TRBJ1-3, is GAGVSQSPSNKVTEKGKDVELRCDPISGHTALYWYRQSLGQGLEFLIYFQGNSAPDKSGLPSDRFSAERTGGSVSTLTIQRTQQEDSAVYLCASSQSPGNTIYFGEGSWLTVV.

To note about this clone: A junction boundary mismatches the germline segment, possibly from a read error. This chain connects TRBV6-6 to TRBJ2-6, with D maybe TRBD1 (5 bases). Germline V gene data show CDR1 as MNHNY and CDR2 as SVGAGI (reference sequence). The CDR3 is 16 residues long. The chain's CDR3 is CASNQGALSGANGLTF. In DNA, the CDR3 is TGTGCCAGCAACCAAGGGGCACTTTCTGGGGCCAACGGCCTGACTTTC.

Remarks on this clone: Other DNA sequences in this specimen translate into the identical CDR3. The chain uses TRBV4-1 and TRBJ1-5; 9 positions agree with TRBD1. The junction had 5 bases not matched to a gene; V was cut back by 1 base and J by 4 bases. Germline CDR1 is MGHRA and CDR2 is YSYEKL. The CDR3 length is 16 residues. The CDR3 sequence: CASSQGTGDSNQPQHF. In DNA, the CDR3 is TGCGCCAGCAGCCAAGGGACAGGGGATTCGAATCAGCCCCAGCATTTT.

This clone has just a few counts. The chain combines TRBV30 with TRBJ2-7; 7 bases agree with TRBD1. Trimming cost V 0 bases and J 12 bases; bases outside gene matches: 5. Germline V lookup: CDR1 GTSNPN, CDR2 SVGIG (reference sequence). The CDR3 has 11 residues. CDR3 DNA sequence: TGTGCCTGGAGTGTACAGGGGCCGATGTACTTC. Its protein is CAWSVQGPMYF.

V is TRBV28 and J is TRBJ2-1; 11 positions agree with TRBD2. CDR1 MDHEN and CDR2 SYDVKM come from the germline V gene. Unmatched junction bases numbered 8, after V lost 5 bases and J lost 5 bases. The CDR3 loop spans 16 amino acids. The CDR3 loop is CASSTHLAGGNNEQFF. CDR3 DNA sequence: TGTGCCAGCAGTACCCATCTAGCGGGGGGAAACAATGAGCAGTTCTTC.

This chain joins TRBV28 and TRBJ1-2; D perhaps matches TRBD1 (5 bases). The ends were cut back, 6 bases at V and 7 bases at J, with 15 bases in the middle. The CDR3 is 13 residues long. Per germline, CDR1 MDHEN and CDR2 SYDVKM. The CDR3 region is CASSRFRVGGYTF. For the CDR3, the DNA is TGTGCCAGCAGCCGTTTCAGGGTTGGTGGCTACACCTTC.

V gene TRBV18 combines with J gene TRBJ2-2; 11 bases agree with TRBD1. Germline CDR1 KGHSH, CDR2 LQKENI. This CDR3 has 17 amino acids. J gave up 5 bases and V 0 bases, and 5 bases lay outside the gene matches. Here the CDR3 reads CASSPPGQGVLTGELFF. In nucleotides, the CDR3 is TGTGCCAGCTCACCACCGGGACAGGGGGTGTTGACCGGGGAGCTGTTTTTT.

This chain links TRBV5-1 with TRBJ2-7; 9 bases line up with TRBD2. The germline CDR1 and CDR2 sequences are SGHRS and YFSETQ. The length of the CDR3 is 15 residues. The V gene end was trimmed by 0 bases and the J gene end by 2 bases; junction bases not matched to a gene: 3. The CDR3 region has the DNA TGCGCCAGCAGCTTGGGGCTAGCGGGGACCTACGAGCAGTACTTC. Translated, it gives CASSLGLAGTYEQYF.

This rearrangement joins TRBV6-5 to TRBJ2-5; 12 bases line up with TRBD2. The CDR3 extends over 15 amino acids. Germline lookup yields CDR1 MNHEY and CDR2 SVGAGI. The J segment lost 3 bases and the V segment lost 7 bases, leaving 6 bases of the junction unmatched. The CDR3 spells CASTSWTSGEETQYF. The CDR3 DNA follows: TGTGCCAGCACCTCCTGGACTAGCGGGGAAGAGACCCAGTACTTC.

The chain couples TRBV5-1 to TRBJ2-2, with D maybe TRBD1 (6 bases). Germline V gene sequence: CDR1 SGHRS, CDR2 YFSETQ. V gave up 4 bases and J gave up 2 bases, with 12 bases separating them. CDR3 size: 15 residues. CDR3 DNA: TGCGCCAGCAGCGACGGGACATTTAACACCGGGGAGCTGTTTTTT. Its translation: CASSDGTFNTGELFF.

The chain employs TRBV14 and TRBJ1-2, with D perhaps matching TRBD1 (6 bases). CDR3 size: 13 residues. Germline lookup yields CDR1 SGHDN and CDR2 FVKESK. Deletions cut 1 base from V and 7 bases from J, with 10 bases between. CDR3 in amino acids: CASSQATGTGYTF. CDR3 coding DNA: TGTGCCAGCAGCCAAGCTACAGGGACTGGCTACACCTTC.

V usage is TRBV5-5 and J usage is TRBJ1-1; no firm D call. The CDR3 is 12 residues long. Germline V gene sequence: CDR1 SGHKS, CDR2 YYEKEE (reference sequence). The V end was cut by 1 base, the J end by 4 bases, with 5 bases between. The CDR3 sequence is CASSLTVTEAFF. The CDR3, as DNA: TGTGCCAGCAGCTTGACGGTCACTGAAGCTTTCTTT.

The chain couples TRBV6-6 to TRBJ1-5; 10 bases are a match to TRBD1. The CDR3 is 16 residues long. V shed 4 bases and J 6 bases; nucleotides not matched to a gene: 9. Germline-derived CDR1 and CDR2 are MNHNY and SVGAGI (reference sequence). The CDR3 nucleotides read TGTGCCAGCAGTTGGCCGGGACAGGGGAAGAGTCAGCCCCAGCATTTT. Translated: CASSWPGQGKSQPQHF.

This chain links TRBV5-1 with TRBJ1-1; tentatively, D is TRBD1 (6 bases). V was pared by 0 bases and J by 4 bases, with 13 bases between. The CDR3 is 15 residues long. Germline-derived CDR1 and CDR2 are SGHRS and YFSETQ. CDR3 DNA: TGCGCCAGCAGCTTGGCAGGGGACGCGGGCACTGAAGCTTTCTTT. Its protein product is CASSLAGDAGTEAFF.

In regard to this clone: A junction boundary mismatches the germline segment, possibly from a read error. The J gene is TRBJ1-1, the V gene TRBV7-9, with TRBD1 as a possible D gene (6 bases). The length of the CDR3 is 16 residues. CDR1 is SEHNR and CDR2 is FQNEAQ in the germline V gene (reference sequence). In DNA form, the CDR3 reads TGTGCCAGCAGTTTAGATGGTCGACAGGTGAACACTGAAGCTTTCTTT. This codes for CASSLDGRQVNTEAFF.

The rearrangement uses TRBV10-1 and TRBJ1-2; 8 nucleotides match TRBD1. There are 13 residues in the CDR3. Germline CDR1 and CDR2: WNHNN and SYGVQD (reference sequence). After removal of 6 bases from V and 5 bases from J, the junction contained 5 bases not matched to a gene. The CDR3 loop reads CASREGQEYGYTF. DNA of the CDR3: TGCGCCAGCAGGGAGGGACAGGAGTATGGCTACACCTTC.

This chain uses TRBV19 with TRBJ2-2; 8 bases are a match to TRBD2. The CDR3 consists of 16 residues. V dropped 3 bases and J dropped 5; count of bases not matched to a gene: 8. Germline CDR1 is LNHDA and CDR2 is SQIVND (reference sequence). Here the CDR3 reads CASSMYSGVNTGELFF. CDR3 bases: TGTGCCAGTAGTATGTATAGCGGGGTAAATACCGGGGAGCTGTTTTTT.

The V and J genes are TRBV5-6 and TRBJ1-5, with D perhaps TRBD1 (5 bases). Trimming shortened V by 4 bases and J by 3 bases, and 14 bases separated the two germline ends. Germline values: CDR1 SGHDT, CDR2 YYEEEE. This CDR3 is 15 amino acids long. The CDR3 loop reads CASSRGVGSNQPQHF. In DNA form, the CDR3 reads TGTGCCAGCAGCCGGGGGGTGGGCTCCAATCAGCCCCAGCATTTT.

The genes are TRBV9 and TRBJ2-7; 7 nucleotides match TRBD1. V shed 4 bases, J shed 3 bases, and the junction held 7 bases outside the gene matches. Germline lookup yields CDR1 SGDLS and CDR2 YYNGEE. The CDR3 sequence is 14 residues long. CDR3 coding DNA: TGTGCCAGCAGCACCCGGGACAGCTTCTACGAGCAGTACTTC. Its protein is CASSTRDSFYEQYF.